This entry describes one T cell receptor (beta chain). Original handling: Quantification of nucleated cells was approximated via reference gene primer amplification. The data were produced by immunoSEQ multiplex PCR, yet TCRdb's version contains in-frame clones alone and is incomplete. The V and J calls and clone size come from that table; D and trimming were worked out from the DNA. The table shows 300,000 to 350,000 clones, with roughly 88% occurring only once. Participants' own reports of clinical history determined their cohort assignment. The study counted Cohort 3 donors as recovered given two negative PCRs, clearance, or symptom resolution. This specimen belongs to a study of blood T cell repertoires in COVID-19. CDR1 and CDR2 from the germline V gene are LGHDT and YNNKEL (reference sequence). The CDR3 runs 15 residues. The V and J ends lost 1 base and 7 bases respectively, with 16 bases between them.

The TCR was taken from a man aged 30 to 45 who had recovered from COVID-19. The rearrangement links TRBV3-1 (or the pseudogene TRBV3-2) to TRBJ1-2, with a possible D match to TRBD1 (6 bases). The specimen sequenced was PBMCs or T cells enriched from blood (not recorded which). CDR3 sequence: CASSQGSRQGSGYTF. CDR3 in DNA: TGTGCCAGCAGCCAAGGGTCCCGGCAGGGGAGTGGCTACACCTTC.